This note documents a single TCR beta chain sequence. The same CDR3 is also encoded by other DNA sequences in this sample. Measured with immunoSEQ multiplex PCR; TCRdb has only the in-frame clones, and not every one. The sample records fewer than 350,000 clones, more than 70% being singletons. In Seattle, patients joined the study during active infection and were tracked longitudinally. This specimen comes from a study of blood T cell repertoires in COVID-19. Background on the study: Acute and convalescent COVID-19 specimens originated in the United States, Italy and Spain. PBMCs, B-cell-depleted T cells, or T cells provided the cDNA or gDNA that made up the material.

The V end lost 6 bases, the J end lost 2 bases, and 10 bases lay between the germline ends. The CDR3 is made up of 13 amino acids. The germline V gene has CDR1 MNHEY and CDR2 SMNVEV (reference sequence). The sample taken for sequencing was peripheral blood. The receptor was derived from a woman aged 30 to 39 with COVID-19, enrolled during active disease. The J gene is TRBJ1-2, the V gene TRBV27; D may be TRBD1 (5 bases). The CDR3 spells CASSLRGNYGYTF. DNA of the CDR3: TGTGCCAGCAGCCTACGGGGGAACTATGGCTACACCTTC.